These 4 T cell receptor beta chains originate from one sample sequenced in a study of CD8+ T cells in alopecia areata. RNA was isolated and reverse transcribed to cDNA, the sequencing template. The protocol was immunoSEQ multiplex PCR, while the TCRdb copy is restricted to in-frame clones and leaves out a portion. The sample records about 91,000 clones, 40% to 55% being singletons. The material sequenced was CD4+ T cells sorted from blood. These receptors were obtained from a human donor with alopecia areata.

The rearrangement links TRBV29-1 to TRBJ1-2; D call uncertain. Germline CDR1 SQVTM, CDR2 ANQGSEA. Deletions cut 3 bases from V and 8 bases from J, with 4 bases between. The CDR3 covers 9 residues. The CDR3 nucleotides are TGCAGCGTTGAGGTGGGCTACACCTTC. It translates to CSVEVGYTF.

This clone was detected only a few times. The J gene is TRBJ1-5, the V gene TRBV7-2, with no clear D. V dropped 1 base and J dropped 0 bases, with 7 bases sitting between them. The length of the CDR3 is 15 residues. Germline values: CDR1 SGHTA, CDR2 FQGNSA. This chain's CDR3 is CASSLGGVSNQPQHF. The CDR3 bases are TGTGCCAGCAGCTTAGGGGGAGTTAGCAATCAGCCCCAGCATTTT.

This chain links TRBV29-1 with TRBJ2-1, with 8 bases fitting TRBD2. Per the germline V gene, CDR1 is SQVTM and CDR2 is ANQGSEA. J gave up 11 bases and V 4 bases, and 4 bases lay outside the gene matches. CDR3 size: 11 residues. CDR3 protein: CSVVGRDKQFF. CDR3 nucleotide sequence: TGCAGCGTTGTCGGGAGGGACAAGCAGTTCTTC.

The CDR3 loop is CASIKSGSYGYTF. Here the CDR3 DNA reads TGTGCCAGCATAAAGTCAGGGAGCTATGGCTACACCTTC. This sequence joins TRBV25-1 and TRBJ1-2, with a possible D match to TRBD1 (5 bases). CDR1 MGHDK and CDR2 SYGVNS come from the germline V gene. Trimming shortened V by 7 bases and J by 4 bases, and 13 bases separated the two germline ends. The CDR3 is 13 amino acids.